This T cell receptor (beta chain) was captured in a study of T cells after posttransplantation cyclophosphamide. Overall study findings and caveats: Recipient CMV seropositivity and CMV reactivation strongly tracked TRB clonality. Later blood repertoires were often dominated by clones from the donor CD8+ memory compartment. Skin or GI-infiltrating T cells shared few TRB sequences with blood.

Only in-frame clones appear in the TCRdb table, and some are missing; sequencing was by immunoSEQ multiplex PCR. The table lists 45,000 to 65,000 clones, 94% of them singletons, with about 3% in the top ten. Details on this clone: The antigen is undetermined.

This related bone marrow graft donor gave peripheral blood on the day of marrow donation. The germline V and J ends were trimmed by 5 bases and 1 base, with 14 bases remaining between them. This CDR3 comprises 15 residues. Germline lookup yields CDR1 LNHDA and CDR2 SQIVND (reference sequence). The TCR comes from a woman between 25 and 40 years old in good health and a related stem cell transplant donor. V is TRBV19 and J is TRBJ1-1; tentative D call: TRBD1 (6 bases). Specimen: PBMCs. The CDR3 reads CASSPTDRWNTEAFF. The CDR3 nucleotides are TGTGCCAGTAGTCCTACTGACAGGTGGAACACTGAAGCTTTCTTT.